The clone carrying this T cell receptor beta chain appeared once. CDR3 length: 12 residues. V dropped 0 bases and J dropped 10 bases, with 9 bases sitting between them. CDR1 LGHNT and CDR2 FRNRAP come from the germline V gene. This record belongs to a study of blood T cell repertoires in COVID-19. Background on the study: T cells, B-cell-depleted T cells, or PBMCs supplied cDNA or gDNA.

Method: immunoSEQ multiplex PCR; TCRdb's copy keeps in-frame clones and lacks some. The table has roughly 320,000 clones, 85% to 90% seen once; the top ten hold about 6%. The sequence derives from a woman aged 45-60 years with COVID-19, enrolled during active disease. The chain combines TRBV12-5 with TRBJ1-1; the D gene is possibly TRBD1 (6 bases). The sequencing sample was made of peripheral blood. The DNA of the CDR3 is TGTGCTAGTGGTTTGGTACAGGGATCAGCTTTCTTT. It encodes CASGLVQGSAFF. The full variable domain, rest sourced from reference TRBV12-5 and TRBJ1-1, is DARVTQTPRHKVTEMGQEVTMRCQPILGHNTVFWYRQTMMQGLELLAYFRNRAPLDDSGMPKDRFSAEMPDATLATLKIQPSEPRDSAVYFCASGLVQGSAFFGQGTRLTVV.